The next 29 T cell receptor beta chains were all read from a single sample in a study of CD8+CD57+ T cells in acquired aplastic anemia. Researchers used genomic DNA as the template to profile TCR beta VDJ and CDR3. A single record per CDR3 protein comes from TCRdb applying MiXCR to the reads. The sample contains approximately 300,000 distinct CDR3 sequences, roughly 53% of which appear only once. Patients picked for sequencing had shown CD8+CD57+ cell expansion detected by flow cytometry. Material for sequencing was sorted CD4+, CD8+, or CD8+CD57+ T cells (not recorded which) from PBMCs. The receptors were gathered from a human donor with aplastic anemia.

The chain employs TRBV11-3 and TRBJ2-5; 8 bases line up with TRBD2. The trim removed 4 bases at V and 7 bases at J, leaving 11 bases unmatched. The V gene's germline CDR1 is SGHNT and CDR2 YENEEA. The CDR3 spans 15 residues. CDR3 sequence reads: CASSSMAGGVGTQYF. The CDR3 coding sequence is TGTGCCAGCAGCTCTATGGCGGGGGGTGTGGGGACCCAGTACTTC.

This rearrangement joins TRBV10-3 to TRBJ2-5; D is perhaps TRBD2 (6 bases). There are 14 residues in the CDR3. From germline, CDR1 is ENHRY and CDR2 SYGVKD. Trimming took 5 bases from V and 2 from J, leaving 12 bases between them. CDR3 sequence: CAISYVGGQETQYF. The CDR3 DNA is TGTGCCATCAGTTACGTGGGGGGTCAAGAGACCCAGTACTTC.

This clonotype was observed at least ten times. The genes are TRBV5-1 and TRBJ2-7, with 7 positions matching TRBD1. Unmatched junction bases numbered 3, after V lost 4 bases and J lost 5 bases. This CDR3 contains 12 residues. Germline V CDR1 and CDR2: SGHRS, YFSETQ. CDR3 amino acids: CASSPGTDEQYF. CDR3 DNA: TGCGCCAGCAGCCCTGGGACAGACGAGCAGTACTTC.

This clonotype came up a few times. The chain employs TRBV15 and TRBJ2-1; 10 bases fit TRBD2. This CDR3 is 13 amino acids long. The V gene end was trimmed by 8 bases and the J gene end by 6 bases; junction bases not matched to a gene: 4. The germline V gene encodes CDR1 LNHNV and CDR2 YYDKDF (reference sequence). CDR3 coding DNA: TGTGCCACCCGTAGCGGGGGGACCAATGAGCAGTTCTTC. Translated, it gives CATRSGGTNEQFF.

This clonotype was counted between two and nine times. The chain carries TRBV20-1 and TRBJ2-2; TRBD1 might be the D (5 bases). The length of the CDR3 is 13 residues. Germline V gene lookup returns CDR1 DFQATT and CDR2 SNEGSKA (reference sequence). Trimming removed 0 bases from V and 7 bases from J, with 9 bases in between. Here the CDR3 DNA reads TGCAGTGCTAGAGACCAGGGTTTCGGGGAGCTGTTTTTT. This sequence encodes CSARDQGFGELFF.

This clonotype has at least ten counts. The CDR3 loop reads CASSQVDRGPGTEAFF. As DNA, the CDR3 is TGTGCCAGCAGCCAAGTTGACAGGGGGCCGGGAACTGAAGCTTTCTTT. The gene calls are TRBV3-1 and TRBJ1-1; 10 positions agree with TRBD1. V lost 1 base, J lost 5 bases, and 7 bases stayed unmatched. The germline V gene encodes CDR1 LGHDT and CDR2 YNNKEL (reference sequence). The length of the CDR3 is 16 residues.

The chain employs TRBV29-1 and TRBJ2-7; perhaps D is TRBD1 or TRBD2 (5 bases each). Germline V gene lookup returns CDR1 SQVTM and CDR2 ANQGSEA. The CDR3 loop spans 11 amino acids. V was clipped by 8 bases and J by 3 bases, with 11 bases between them. The CDR3 spells CSSQGVYEQYF. In DNA, the CDR3 is TGCAGCTCCCAGGGAGTCTACGAGCAGTACTTC.

The rearrangement uses TRBV19 and TRBJ1-2, with a tentative D call TRBD1 (5 bases). The germline V gene has CDR1 LNHDA and CDR2 SQIVND (reference sequence). V lost 9 bases and J 4 bases, leaving 15 bases between the germline ends. The CDR3 covers 13 residues. The CDR3 region is CASLQDSLYGYTF. CDR3 nucleotide sequence: TGTGCCAGCCTCCAAGACAGTCTCTATGGCTACACCTTC.

This chain uses TRBV2 with TRBJ1-1, with D possibly being TRBD1 (5 bases). V shed 6 bases and J shed 7 bases, with 27 bases lying between them. Looked up from germline, CDR1 is SNHLY and CDR2 is FYNNEI. This CDR3 spans 17 amino acids. The CDR3, as DNA: TGTGCCAGCAGCGATAGATCGGGATCAGGGCGGGCTGATGAAGCTTTCTTT. Translation gives CASSDRSGSGRADEAFF.

V usage is TRBV13 and J usage is TRBJ1-2; no clear D. The V gene's germline CDR1 is PRHDT and CDR2 FYEKMQ (reference sequence). Trimming left V 4 bases short and J 2 bases short, with 5 bases between. The CDR3 is 12 amino acids. CDR3 protein: CASSSTNYGYTF. CDR3 nucleotide sequence: TGTGCCAGCAGCTCCACGAACTATGGCTACACCTTC.

This clonotype appeared a few times. The conserved phenylalanine or tryptophan is not found at the CDR3 terminus, so this likely reflects a read error. It is unclear where the CDR3 begins or ends on the DNA, so no DNA is shown, and the CDR3 is as TCRdb lists it. The chain is built from TRBV20-1 and TRBJ2-3; whether TRBD2, the table's D call, matches the DNA was not checked. Germline CDR1 and CDR2: DFQATT and SNEGSKA (reference sequence). Inclusive of both ends, the CDR3 amounts to 9 amino acids. The CDR3 here is CSAMPGLAG.

Remarks on this clonotype: Germline is not matched at one junction end, which may reflect a read error. The V and J genes are TRBV24-1 and TRBJ1-4; D unclear. Germline values: CDR1 KGHDR, CDR2 SFDVKD. The CDR3 length is 15 residues. The chain's CDR3 is CATSEGRTTNGKLFF. CDR3 nucleotides: TGTGCCACCAGTGAAGGCAGAACAACTAATGGAAAACTGTTTTTT.

This clonotype was observed at least ten times. The chain has TRBV20-1 and TRBJ1-6; 12 positions agree with TRBD1. Germline V gives CDR1 DFQATT, CDR2 SNEGSKA (reference sequence). The CDR3 runs to 20 residues. With 6 bases clipped from V and 0 bases from J, the junction kept 15 bases outside the gene matches. Written as DNA, the CDR3 is TGCAGTGCCGTTAGATTTACCGGGACAGGGGGCAACTCCTATAATTCACCCCTCCACTTT. Its translation: CSAVRFTGTGGNSYNSPLHF.

The V and J genes are TRBV6-4 and TRBJ1-5, with D perhaps TRBD1 (5 bases). The length of the CDR3 is 17 residues. Germline V lookup: CDR1 MRHNA, CDR2 SNTAGT. V lost 4 bases and J 3 bases, leaving 19 bases between the germline ends. CDR3 loop: CASSAREGSALNQPQHF. CDR3 nucleotides: TGTGCCAGCAGTGCTAGAGAGGGGTCAGCGCTCAATCAGCCCCAGCATTTT.

The sample holds a few counts of this clonotype. The chain uses TRBV7-9 and TRBJ2-7; the D gene is possibly TRBD1 (5 bases). The CDR3 extends over 13 amino acids. V was shortened by 3 bases and J by 0 bases, with 6 bases between the two germline ends. Germline V gene lookup returns CDR1 SEHNR and CDR2 FQNEAQ (reference sequence). The chain's CDR3 is CASSFDSSYEQYF. As DNA, the CDR3 is TGTGCCAGCAGCTTCGACAGCTCCTACGAGCAGTACTTC.

The gene calls are TRBV18 and TRBJ2-1; D is perhaps TRBD2 (6 bases). The CDR3 has 14 amino acids. Germline CDR1 is KGHSH and CDR2 is LQKENI. Trimming took off 6 bases at V and 5 bases at J, with 14 bases between the two ends. CDR3 coding DNA: TGTGCCAGCTCTCCCGGGAGTGCGGACAATGAGCAGTTCTTC. This encodes CASSPGSADNEQFF.

This clonotype was observed many times. V is TRBV6-1 and J is TRBJ2-7; 7 bases line up with TRBD1. V shed 5 bases and J 4 bases; nucleotides not matched to a gene: 11. CDR3 length equals 15 residues. CDR1 is MNHNS and CDR2 is SASEGT in the germline V gene. The CDR3 here is CASSTRDRAPYEQYF. The DNA of the CDR3 is TGTGCCAGCAGTACCAGAGACAGGGCCCCTTACGAGCAGTACTTC.

V is TRBV19 and J is TRBJ1-1; D not certain. This CDR3 region has 14 residues. V was trimmed by 1 base and J by 3 bases, leaving 9 bases between them. Germline V lookup: CDR1 LNHDA, CDR2 SQIVND (reference sequence). The CDR3 DNA is TGTGCCAGTAGTATAGTGATCGGGGACACTGAAGCTTTCTTT. Its protein product is CASSIVIGDTEAFF.

The chain carries TRBV7-8 and TRBJ2-7; TRBD2 agrees at 12 bases. The CDR3 is made up of 17 amino acids. Germline V gene lookup returns CDR1 SGHVS and CDR2 FQNEAQ. The junction had 6 bases not matched to a gene; V was cut back by 1 base and J by 2 bases. The CDR3 reads CASSLGQWTSGAYEQYF. In DNA, the CDR3 is TGTGCCAGCAGCTTAGGACAGTGGACTAGCGGGGCCTACGAGCAGTACTTC.

The V gene is TRBV24-1, the J gene TRBJ2-1; 11 bases are a match to TRBD1. CDR3 length: 16 residues. Looked up from germline, CDR1 is KGHDR and CDR2 is SFDVKD. The ends lost 1 base at V and 9 bases at J; junction bases unmatched: 7. The CDR3 sequence: CATSDLGGQGAGEQFF. In DNA, the CDR3 is TGTGCCACCAGTGATTTAGGCGGACAGGGGGCTGGTGAGCAGTTCTTC.

The genes are TRBV9 and TRBJ1-2, with 9 bases fitting TRBD1. The CDR3 extends over 17 amino acids. Germline V gene sequence: CDR1 SGDLS, CDR2 YYNGEE. Losses at the gene ends were 0 bases for V and 1 base for J; bases not matched to a gene: 7. The CDR3 sequence is CASSVDIGTGSNYGYTF. The CDR3 DNA sequence: TGTGCCAGCAGCGTAGATATCGGGACAGGGAGTAACTATGGCTACACCTTC.

Remarks on this clonotype: Mismatch with germline at one junction end may stem from a read error. The chain has TRBV20-1 and TRBJ2-5; D call uncertain. CDR1 and CDR2 (germline): DFQATT, SNEGSKA (reference sequence). The CDR3 is 11 amino acids. The CDR3 loop is CSANRKETHYF. CDR3 coding DNA: TGCAGTGCAAATAGGAAGGAGACCCATTACTTC.

This clonotype was seen only once. Compared with germline, one end of the junction differs, possibly owing to a read error. J is TRBJ1-1 and V is TRBV2; a possible D gene is TRBD1 (6 bases). This CDR3 contains 12 residues. CDR1 SNHLY and CDR2 FYNNEI come from the germline V gene. CDR3 region: CALGQLNTEAPF. The CDR3 DNA reads as TGTGCTCTCGGACAGCTTAACACTGAAGCTCCCTTT.

Details on this clonotype: A read error may account for a junction end that differs from germline. The V and J genes are TRBV5-4 and TRBJ2-6, with TRBD1 as a possible D gene (5 bases). CDR3 length: 14 residues. The germline V gene encodes CDR1 SGHNT and CDR2 YYREEE (reference sequence). CDR3 amino acids: CASSLSPGADVLTF. The DNA for the CDR3 is TGTGCCAGCAGCTTGAGCCCTGGGGCCGACGTCCTGACTTTC. Filled out from reference TRBV5-4 and TRBJ2-6, the complete variable domain reads ETGVTQSPTHLIKTRGQQVTLRCSSQSGHNTVSWYQQALGQGPQFIFQYYREEENGRGNFPPRFSGLQFPNYSSELNVNALELDDSALYLCASSLSPGADVLTFGAGSRLTVL.

This clonotype was observed a few times. The J gene is TRBJ1-5, the V gene TRBV10-1; D is uncertain. This CDR3 is 12 amino acids long. V lost 6 bases and J lost 9, with 12 bases in between. The germline CDR1 and CDR2 sequences are WNHNN and SYGVQD (reference sequence). CDR3 protein: CASSDVGAPQHF. DNA of the CDR3: TGCGCCAGCAGCGACGTGGGTGCGCCCCAGCATTTT.

CDR3 sequence reads: CASSDGKGPRLRGYNEQFF. The CDR3 coding sequence is TGTGCCAGCAGTGACGGTAAAGGGCCACGTTTGAGGGGGTACAATGAGCAGTTCTTC. The J gene is TRBJ2-1, the V gene TRBV2; TRBD1 might be the D (6 bases). The CDR3 sequence is 19 residues long. Trimming shortened V by 3 bases and J by 4 bases, and 25 bases separated the two germline ends. Germline V lookup: CDR1 SNHLY, CDR2 FYNNEI.

This clonotype was seen at least ten times. The rearrangement uses TRBV5-1 and TRBJ2-1, with D perhaps TRBD1 (6 bases). This CDR3 comprises 16 residues. The V gene's germline CDR1 is SGHRS and CDR2 YFSETQ. Trimming pared 0 bases from V and 1 base from J, leaving 11 bases between. CDR3 nucleotide sequence: TGCGCCAGCAGCTTGGCCTATAGGGGGTCCTACAATGAGCAGTTCTTC. This translates into CASSLAYRGSYNEQFF.

V gene TRBV24-1 combines with J gene TRBJ1-5; tentatively, D is TRBD1 (6 bases). CDR1 KGHDR and CDR2 SFDVKD come from the germline V gene. The V end was cut by 10 bases, the J end by 1 base, with 13 bases between. The CDR3 totals 14 residues. This CDR3 is CATGGYTSNQPQHF. In nucleotides, the CDR3 is TGTGCCACAGGGGGGTACACCAGCAATCAGCCCCAGCATTTT.

The chain has TRBV5-1 and TRBJ2-3; 9 nucleotides align to TRBD1. After removal of 0 bases from V and 1 base from J, the junction contained 3 bases not matched to a gene. The germline CDR1 and CDR2 sequences are SGHRS and YFSETQ. This CDR3 is 16 amino acids long. The CDR3 region is CASSLAGTGRTDTQYF. CDR3 coding DNA: TGCGCCAGCAGCTTGGCCGGGACAGGGCGCACAGATACGCAGTATTTT. Looking up the rest from reference TRBV5-1 and TRBJ2-3 gives the full variable domain: KAGVTQTPRYLIKTRGQQVTLSCSPISGHRSVSWYQQTPGQGLQFLFEYFSETQRNKGNFPGRFSGRQFSNSRSEMNVSTLELGDSALYLCASSLAGTGRTDTQYFGPGTRLTVL.